The sequence of this TCR beta chain was determined in a study of CD8 T cells in Susac syndrome. 0.5 to 1 ug RNA was reverse transcribed with random hexamers. An immunoSEQ multiplex PCR generated amplified TCR beta CDR3 products spanning 54 Vbeta and 13 Jbeta. MiXCR was run by TCRdb on the immunoSEQ multiplex PCR reads, yielding one entry per CDR3 protein. The table lists around 150,000 distinct CDR3 sequences, 85% to 95% of them singletons. Sequencing of TCR beta was performed on blood CD8+ and CD4+ T cells. The sequencing input was CD8+ T cells from PBMCs. This clonotype originated in a human donor with Susac syndrome.

The CDR3, as DNA: TGCAGCGTCCCTGGTTGGAGTCGGCGGGAGGGTGGGGATGAGCAGTTCTTC. This gives the protein CSVPGWSRREGGDEQFF. The chain is built from TRBV29-1 and TRBJ2-1; 9 nucleotides match TRBD2. The CDR3 covers 17 residues. Germline-derived CDR1 and CDR2 are SQVTM and ANQGSEA. The V gene end was trimmed by 6 bases and the J gene end by 8 bases; junction bases not matched to a gene: 20.